This T cell receptor beta chain was sequenced during a study of cytomegalovirus exposure and HLA in healthy donors. General study points: TRBV6-2, TRBV6-3 and other indistinguishable V segments were excluded.

CDR3 length equals 15 residues. Germline loops: CDR1 SSHAT, CDR2 FNYEAQ (reference sequence). In the PCR, 60 Vbeta and 13 Jbeta primers were used. The repertoire was sequenced with immunoSEQ multiplex PCR; TCRdb's copy has only in-frame clones and lacks some. Among some 170,000 clones, about 69% were seen once, and the ten largest hold under 3%. A word on this clone: Its antigen remains unidentified. A junction end diverges from the germline sequence, so it may reflect a read error.

This sequence was found in a human donor in good health. Material: PBMCs. The rearrangement uses TRBV7-7 and TRBJ2-2; the D is unclear. In nucleotides, the CDR3 is TGTGCTAGCAGCCAGTACCTCGCGAACACCGGGGAGCTGTTTTTT. Translating gives CASSQYLANTGELFF. Drawing the rest from reference TRBV7-7 and TRBJ2-2, the complete variable domain is GAGVSQSPRYKVTKRGQDVTLRCDPISSHATLYWYQQALGQGPEFLTYFNYEAQPDKSGLPSDRFSAERPEGSISTLTIQRTEQRDSAMYRCASSQYLANTGELFFGEGSRLTVL.